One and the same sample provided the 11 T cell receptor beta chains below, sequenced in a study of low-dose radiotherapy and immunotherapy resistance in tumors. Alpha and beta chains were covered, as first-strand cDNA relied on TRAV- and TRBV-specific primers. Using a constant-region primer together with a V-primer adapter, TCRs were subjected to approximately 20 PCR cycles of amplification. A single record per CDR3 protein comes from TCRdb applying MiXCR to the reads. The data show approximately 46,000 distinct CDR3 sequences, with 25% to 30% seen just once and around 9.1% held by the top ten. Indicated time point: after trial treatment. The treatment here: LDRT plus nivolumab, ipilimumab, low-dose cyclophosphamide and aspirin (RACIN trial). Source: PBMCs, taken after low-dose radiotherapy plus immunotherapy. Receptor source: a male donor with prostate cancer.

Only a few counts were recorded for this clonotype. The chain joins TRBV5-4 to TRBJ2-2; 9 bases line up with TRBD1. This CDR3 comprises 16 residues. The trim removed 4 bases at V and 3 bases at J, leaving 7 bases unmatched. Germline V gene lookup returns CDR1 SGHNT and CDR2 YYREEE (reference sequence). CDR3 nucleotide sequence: TGTGCCAGCAGCCAGCGGACAGGGGTGTACACCGGGGAGCTGTTTTTT. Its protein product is CASSQRTGVYTGELFF.

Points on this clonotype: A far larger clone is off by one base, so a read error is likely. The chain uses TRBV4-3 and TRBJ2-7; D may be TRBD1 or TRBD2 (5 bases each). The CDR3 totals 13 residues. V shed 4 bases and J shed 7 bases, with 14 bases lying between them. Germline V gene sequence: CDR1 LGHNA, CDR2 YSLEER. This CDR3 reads CASSRPGRNEQYF. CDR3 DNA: TGCGCCAGCAGCCGACCGGGACGCAATGAGCAGTACTTC.

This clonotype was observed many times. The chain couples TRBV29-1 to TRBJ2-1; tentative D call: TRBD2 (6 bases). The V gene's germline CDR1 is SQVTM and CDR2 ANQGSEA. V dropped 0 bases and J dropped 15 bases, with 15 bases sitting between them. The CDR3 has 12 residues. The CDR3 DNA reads TGCAGCGTTGAAGACACGGGACTTAGCCTGTTCTTC. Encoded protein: CSVEDTGLSLFF.

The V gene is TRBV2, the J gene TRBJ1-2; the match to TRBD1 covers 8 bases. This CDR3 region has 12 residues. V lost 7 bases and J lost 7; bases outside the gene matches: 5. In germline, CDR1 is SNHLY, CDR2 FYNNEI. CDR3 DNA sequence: TGTGCCAGCACTTTGGACAGGGCTGGCTACACCTTC. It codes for CASTLDRAGYTF.

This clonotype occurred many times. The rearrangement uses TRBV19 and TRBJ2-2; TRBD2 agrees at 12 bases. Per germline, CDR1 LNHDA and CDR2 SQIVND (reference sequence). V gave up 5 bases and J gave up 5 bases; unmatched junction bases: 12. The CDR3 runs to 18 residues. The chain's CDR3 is CASSLAGGPGERTGELFF. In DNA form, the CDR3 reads TGTGCCAGTAGTCTAGCGGGGGGGCCTGGAGAGAGGACCGGGGAGCTGTTTTTT.

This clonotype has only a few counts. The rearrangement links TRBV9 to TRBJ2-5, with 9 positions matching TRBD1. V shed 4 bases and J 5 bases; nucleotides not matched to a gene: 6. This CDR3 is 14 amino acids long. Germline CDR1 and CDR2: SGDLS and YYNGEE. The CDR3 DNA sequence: TGTGCCAGCAGCCAACAGGGGGCTGCGGAGACCCAGTACTTC. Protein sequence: CASSQQGAAETQYF.

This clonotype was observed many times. CDR3 coding DNA: TGTGCCAGCAGTTTAGCTAACAGGGCTCAGCCCCAGCATTTT. It yields the protein CASSLANRAQPQHF. The genes are TRBV12-3 or TRBV12-4 and TRBJ1-5; D possibly corresponds to TRBD1 (6 bases). The CDR3 is made up of 14 amino acids. V lost 0 bases to trimming and J lost 6 bases, with 9 bases between them.

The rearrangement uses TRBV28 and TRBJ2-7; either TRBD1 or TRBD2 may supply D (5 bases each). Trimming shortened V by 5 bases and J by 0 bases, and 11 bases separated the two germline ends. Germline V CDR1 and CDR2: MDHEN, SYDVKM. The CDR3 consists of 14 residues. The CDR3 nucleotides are TGTGCCAGCAGTCAGGGCGGGTCCTCCTACGAGCAGTACTTC. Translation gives CASSQGGSSYEQYF.

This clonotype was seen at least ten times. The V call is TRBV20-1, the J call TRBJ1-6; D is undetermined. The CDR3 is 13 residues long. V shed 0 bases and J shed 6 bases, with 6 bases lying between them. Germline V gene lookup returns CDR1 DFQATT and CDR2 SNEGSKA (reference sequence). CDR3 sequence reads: CSAREPVNSPLHF. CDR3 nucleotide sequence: TGCAGTGCTAGAGAGCCCGTTAATTCACCCCTCCACTTT.

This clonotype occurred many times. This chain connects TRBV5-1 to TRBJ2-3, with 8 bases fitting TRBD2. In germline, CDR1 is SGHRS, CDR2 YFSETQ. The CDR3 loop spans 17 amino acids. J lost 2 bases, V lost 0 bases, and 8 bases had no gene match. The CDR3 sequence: CASSLAVIAGFTDTQYF. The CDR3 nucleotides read TGCGCCAGCAGCTTGGCCGTGATAGCGGGATTCACAGATACGCAGTATTTT.

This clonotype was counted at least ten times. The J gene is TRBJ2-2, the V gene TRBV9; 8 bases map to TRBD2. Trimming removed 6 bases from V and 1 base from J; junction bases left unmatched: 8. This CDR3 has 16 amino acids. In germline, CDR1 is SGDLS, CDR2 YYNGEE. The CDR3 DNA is TGTGCCAGCACGGGACCGGGAGGGGGGAACACCGGGGAGCTGTTTTTT. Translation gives CASTGPGGGNTGELFF.